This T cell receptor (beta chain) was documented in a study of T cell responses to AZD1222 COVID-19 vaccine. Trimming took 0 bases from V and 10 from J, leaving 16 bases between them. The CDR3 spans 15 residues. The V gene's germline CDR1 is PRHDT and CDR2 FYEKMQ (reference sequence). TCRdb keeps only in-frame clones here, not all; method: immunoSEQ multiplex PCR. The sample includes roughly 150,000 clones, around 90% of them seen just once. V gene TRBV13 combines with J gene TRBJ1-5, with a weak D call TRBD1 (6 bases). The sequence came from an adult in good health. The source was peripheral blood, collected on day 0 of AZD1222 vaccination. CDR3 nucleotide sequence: TGTGCCAGCAGCTTAGGTGGACAGCTGGGGCAACCCCAGCATTTT. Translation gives CASSLGGQLGQPQHF.